The 7 T cell receptor beta chains given below trace back to one sample, sequenced in a study of graft-versus-host responses after intestinal transplantation. Antigens of these TCRs are unknown. Produced via immunoSEQ multiplex PCR; TCRdb's table is partial and in-frame only. The table lists about 96,000 clones, roughly 90% of them singletons. Sequencing was performed on unstimulated CD4+ T cells sorted from spleen or lymph node cells, taken before intestinal transplant. These TCRs come from a human donor who received an intestinal transplant.

The rearrangement uses TRBV7-2 and TRBJ1-1; D not certain. The germline V gene encodes CDR1 SGHTA and CDR2 FQGNSA. This CDR3 is built from 15 residues. V dropped 5 bases and J dropped 0 bases, with 13 bases sitting between them. The CDR3 DNA reads as TGTGCCAGCAGCCCGAGCCGGGGAGTGAACACTGAAGCTTTCTTT. Protein product: CASSPSRGVNTEAFF.

This chain joins TRBV4-1 and TRBJ1-2; D is possibly TRBD1 (6 bases). Germline CDR1 reads MGHRA; CDR2 reads YSYEKL. The V end was cut by 4 bases, the J end by 4 bases, with 16 bases between. The CDR3 runs 15 residues. The CDR3 here is CASSREYRAGYGYTF. DNA for the CDR3: TGCGCCAGCAGCCGAGAATACAGGGCGGGCTATGGCTACACCTTC.

This clone was detected only once. The V gene is TRBV7-9, the J gene TRBJ1-5; D not resolved. The CDR3 contains 19 residues. CDR1 SEHNR and CDR2 FQNEAQ come from the germline V gene (reference sequence). V gave up 1 base and J gave up 4 bases, with 23 bases separating them. The CDR3 loop is CASSLVALAGHDSNQPQHF. The CDR3, as DNA: TGTGCCAGCAGCTTAGTTGCCCTGGCAGGCCATGATAGTAATCAGCCCCAGCATTTT.

V gene TRBV21-1 combines with J gene TRBJ2-7; TRBD2, as called in the table, went unchecked against the DNA. TRBV21-1 is an annotated pseudogene. This CDR3 has 14 residues. The chain's CDR3 is CASSKPSARGEQYF. The CDR3 DNA reads TGTGCCAGCAGCAAACCGAGTGCGCGGGGCGAGCAGTACTTC.

This chain joins TRBV5-4 and TRBJ1-2; weak D call: TRBD1 (6 bases). V lost 0 bases and J lost 1, with 10 bases in between. Looked up from germline, CDR1 is SGHNT and CDR2 is YYREEE (reference sequence). This CDR3 spans 15 amino acids. The CDR3 DNA follows: TGTGCCAGCAGCTTGGAGGTCAGGGGTAACTATGGCTACACCTTC. Translating gives CASSLEVRGNYGYTF.

This clone was observed once. This chain connects TRBV4-3 to TRBJ2-7; 9 bases map to TRBD1. The V and J ends lost 1 base and 3 bases, in that order; junction bases with no gene match: 4. CDR1 LGHNA and CDR2 YSLEER come from the germline V gene. The CDR3 has 15 residues. The chain's CDR3 is CASSQVDRGHYEQYF. DNA of the CDR3: TGCGCCAGCAGCCAAGTGGACAGGGGACACTACGAGCAGTACTTC.

The rearrangement joins TRBV2 to TRBJ1-5; 9 positions agree with TRBD1. CDR1 is SNHLY, CDR2 FYNNEI, per germline. The CDR3 has 15 amino acids. The V segment lost 6 bases and the J segment 0 bases; nucleotides outside the gene matches: 3. The CDR3: CASRTGGISNQPQHF. CDR3 in DNA: TGTGCCAGCAGGACAGGGGGGATTAGCAATCAGCCCCAGCATTTT.